A single sample is the source of the 23 T cell receptor beta chains below, sequenced in a study of follicular helper T cells after annual influenza vaccination. As for time point: 2014-2015 season, pre-vaccination. Produced via immunoSEQ multiplex PCR; TCRdb's table is partial and in-frame only. The sample holds 28,000 or so clones, approximately 80% seen once. The source was CXCR5+ CD38- circulating T follicular helper cells from blood, collected on the day of influenza vaccination. As for subset: circulating Tfh, non-naive CD4+CXCR5+PD-1+ (ICOS+CD38+ or ICOS-CD38-). Receptors were obtained from an adult who received the influenza vaccine.

V is TRBV21-1 and J is TRBJ2-2; the D call of TRBD2 is as the table states it, not checked on the DNA. TRBV21-1 is a listed pseudogene. The CDR3 is 20 amino acids. Here the CDR3 reads CASSKAKAGYRTTDTGELFF. CDR3 nucleotides: TGTGCCAGCAGCAAAGCAAAGGCAGGGTACCGGACTACCGACACCGGGGAGCTGTTTTTT.

This sequence joins TRBV7-8 and TRBJ2-1, with 8 nucleotides matching TRBD2. Germline loops: CDR1 SGHVS, CDR2 FQNEAQ. CDR3 length equals 16 residues. The junction had 13 bases not matched to a gene; V was cut back by 4 bases and J by 8 bases. The CDR3 is CASSSPSGSLIYEQFF. The CDR3 nucleotides read TGTGCCAGCAGCTCACCCAGCGGGAGTCTCATATATGAGCAGTTCTTC.

The chain carries TRBV2 and TRBJ2-5; 7 nucleotides align to TRBD1. The DNA end is more similar to TRBJ2-7, so the J call may be wrong. Germline CDR1 is SNHLY and CDR2 is FYNNEI. The CDR3 runs 14 residues. DNA for the CDR3: TGTGCCAGCACCGCCGGGACAGTCTCCTACGAGCAGTACTTC. Protein sequence: CASTAGTVSYEQYF.

The V call is TRBV30, the J call TRBJ2-6, with a tentative D call TRBD2 (7 bases). Germline assignment: CDR1 GTSNPN and CDR2 SVGIG (reference sequence). V was pared by 5 bases and J by 0 bases, with 11 bases between. The CDR3 extends over 15 amino acids. The CDR3, as DNA: TGTGCCTGGGGCCGGGGGGCCTCTGGGGCCAACGTCCTGACTTTC. Its translation is CAWGRGASGANVLTF.

The V and J genes are TRBV10-3 and TRBJ2-7, with D perhaps TRBD1 (6 bases). The CDR3 runs to 14 residues. Trimming removed 6 bases at V and 5 bases at J, with 17 bases between. Germline loops: CDR1 ENHRY, CDR2 SYGVKD. The CDR3 DNA reads as TGTGCCATCAGGCCACAGGGTATAGAGGACGAGCAGTACTTC. Translating gives CAIRPQGIEDEQYF.

The gene calls are TRBV5-5 and TRBJ1-4; 9 bases match TRBD1. The CDR3 has 15 residues. Trimming cost V 2 bases and J 8 bases; bases outside gene matches: 7. The germline V gene has CDR1 SGHKS and CDR2 YYEKEE (reference sequence). CDR3 protein: CASSFPGQGYEKLFF. The CDR3 DNA is TGTGCCAGCAGCTTTCCGGGACAGGGTTACGAAAAACTGTTTTTT. Using reference TRBV5-5 and TRBJ1-4 for the parts outside the CDR3, the full variable domain is DAGVTQSPTHLIKTRGQQVTLRCSPISGHKSVSWYQQVLGQGPQFIFQYYEKEERGRGNFPDRFSARQFPNYSSELNVNALLLGDSALYLCASSFPGQGYEKLFFGSGTQLSVL.

The V and J genes are TRBV18 and TRBJ2-5, with D possibly being TRBD1 (7 bases). CDR1 is KGHSH and CDR2 is LQKENI in the germline V gene. The CDR3 contains 16 residues. V was cut by 4 bases and J by 5 bases, with 20 bases left in between. The CDR3 DNA reads TGTGCCAGCTCACTTGCACAGGGGACTTTAGGGGAGACCCAGTACTTC. This translates into CASSLAQGTLGETQYF.

This clone was counted only a few times. The chain uses TRBV19 and TRBJ2-2, with D unclear. Trimming took off 5 bases at V and 7 bases at J, with 8 bases between the two ends. Germline CDR1 and CDR2: LNHDA and SQIVND (reference sequence). The CDR3 runs to 12 residues. In DNA, the CDR3 is TGTGCCAGTAGTGTGAGAGGCGGGGAGCTGTTTTTT. The encoded protein is CASSVRGGELFF.

The chain uses TRBV27 and TRBJ2-7; 9 bases fit TRBD1. Looked up from germline, CDR1 is MNHEY and CDR2 is SMNVEV (reference sequence). The CDR3 runs 14 residues. The V gene end was trimmed by 4 bases and the J gene end by 4 bases; junction bases not matched to a gene: 5. The CDR3 DNA reads as TGTGCCAGCAGTTCCAGGACAGGGGAGTACGAGCAGTACTTC. Translated, it gives CASSSRTGEYEQYF.

This chain connects TRBV20-1 to TRBJ1-2; D is possibly TRBD1 (5 bases). The CDR3 is made up of 11 amino acids. Looked up from germline, CDR1 is DFQATT and CDR2 is SNEGSKA (reference sequence). The V and J ends lost 6 bases and 2 bases respectively, with 7 bases between them. The CDR3 loop reads CSARQNYGYTF. CDR3 coding DNA: TGCAGTGCCAGACAGAACTATGGCTACACCTTC.

V and J are TRBV5-8 and TRBJ1-2; TRBD1 agrees at 7 bases. The CDR3 spans 14 residues. CDR1 and CDR2 (germline): SGHTS, YDEGEE. V was pared by 7 bases and J by 11 bases, with 17 bases of the junction left unmatched. Here the CDR3 DNA reads TGTGCCAGCTCCCAAACAGGGGTCCGCTTTGGGTACACCTTC. This sequence encodes CASSQTGVRFGYTF.

The V and J genes are TRBV7-8 and TRBJ1-2; 8 bases are shared with TRBD1. The CDR3 sequence is 13 residues long. Germline-derived CDR1 and CDR2 are SGHVS and FQNEAQ. The trim removed 4 bases at V and 6 bases at J, leaving 4 bases unmatched. The CDR3 DNA sequence: TGTGCCAGCAGCTCACAGGGGGACAATGGCTACACCTTC. Protein product: CASSSQGDNGYTF.

This rearrangement joins TRBV5-1 to TRBJ2-2; 9 bases line up with TRBD1. V shed 4 bases and J 3 bases; nucleotides not matched to a gene: 10. The germline gives CDR1 SGHRS, CDR2 YFSETQ. This CDR3 region has 17 residues. The CDR3 region has the DNA TGCGCCAGCAGCATCTCCGGGACAGGGAGCGACACCGGGGAGCTGTTTTTT. Its protein product is CASSISGTGSDTGELFF.

The sample holds a few counts of this clone. The chain couples TRBV11-3 to TRBJ2-1; D ambiguous. Germline V gene data show CDR1 as SGHNT and CDR2 as YENEEA. The CDR3 loop spans 15 amino acids. Trimming removed 1 base from V and 0 bases from J, with 7 bases in between. The CDR3 DNA reads as TGTGCCAGCAGCTTAGGCGGCGGCTCCTACAATGAGCAGTTCTTC. Its translation is CASSLGGGSYNEQFF.

The V gene is TRBV19, the J gene TRBJ2-3; 9 bases map to TRBD2. This CDR3 contains 15 residues. J was trimmed by 5 bases and V by 9 bases; bases with no gene match: 12. Looked up from germline, CDR1 is LNHDA and CDR2 is SQIVND (reference sequence). The DNA for the CDR3 is TGTGCCAGCGCTGGTGGCGGGGGGGAGGGAGATACGCAGTATTTT. It specifies CASAGGGGEGDTQYF.

The chain employs TRBV15 and TRBJ2-3, with 10 bases that match TRBD2. Germline-derived CDR1 and CDR2 are LNHNV and YYDKDF (reference sequence). J was trimmed by 9 bases and V by 0 bases; bases with no gene match: 15. The CDR3 extends over 18 amino acids. Written as DNA, the CDR3 is TGTGCCACCAGCAGAGATCTCCTTAGCGGGAGGTCCCCAAGCACGCAGTATTTT. Its translation: CATSRDLLSGRSPSTQYF. The full variable domain, completed using reference TRBV15 and TRBJ2-3, is DAMVIQNPRYQVTQFGKPVTLSCSQTLNHNVMYWYQQKSSQAPKLLFHYYDKDFNNEADTPDNFQSRRPNTSFCFLDIRSPGLGDTAMYLCATSRDLLSGRSPSTQYFGPGTRLTVL.

V and J are TRBV5-1 and TRBJ2-4; TRBD1 is a possible D gene (6 bases). The CDR3 runs to 15 residues. Trimming cost V 2 bases and J 8 bases, with 17 bases left between them. CDR1 is SGHRS and CDR2 is YFSETQ in the germline V gene. CDR3 loop: CASSFGGQGRDIQYF. In nucleotides, the CDR3 is TGCGCCAGCAGCTTTGGCGGGCAGGGGAGAGACATTCAGTACTTC.

This chain connects TRBV5-6 to TRBJ2-3; 11 bases are a match to TRBD2. After removal of 3 bases from V and 4 bases from J, the junction contained 4 bases not matched to a gene. There are 15 residues in the CDR3. CDR1 and CDR2 from the germline V gene are SGHDT and YYEEEE. CDR3 in DNA: TGTGCCAGCAGCTCGACTAGCGGGGTGCCAGATACGCAGTATTTT. It translates to CASSSTSGVPDTQYF.

J is TRBJ2-7 and V is TRBV29-1, with 7 bases that match TRBD1. CDR1 and CDR2 from the germline V gene are SQVTM and ANQGSEA. With 4 bases clipped from V and 3 bases from J, the junction kept 3 bases outside the gene matches. The CDR3 is 12 amino acids. In DNA form, the CDR3 reads TGCAGCGTTGGGTGGACAGGCTACGAGCAGTACTTC. Translated: CSVGWTGYEQYF.

CDR3 DNA sequence: TGTGCCAGTACCTCAGGCAGGGAGGTTGGCTACACCTTC. It specifies CASTSGREVGYTF. V and J are TRBV19 and TRBJ1-2; tentatively, D is TRBD1 (5 bases). Between the trimmed V and J ends, which lost 7 bases and 7 bases, there was a span of 16 bases. This CDR3 region has 13 residues. The germline V gene encodes CDR1 LNHDA and CDR2 SQIVND (reference sequence).

The chain recombines TRBV6-5 with TRBJ1-1, with D unresolved. The CDR3 sequence is 13 residues long. Trimming took 7 bases from V and 4 from J, leaving 13 bases between them. Germline V gene data show CDR1 as MNHEY and CDR2 as SVGAGI. The CDR3 nucleotides read TGTGCCAGCATTTTGCCCGGGAGCACTGAAGCTTTCTTT. Protein: CASILPGSTEAFF.

This chain uses TRBV18 with TRBJ2-7; no definite D call. This CDR3 is built from 16 residues. The germline V gene has CDR1 KGHSH and CDR2 LQKENI. Trimming pared 3 bases from V and 1 base from J, leaving 16 bases between. In DNA, the CDR3 is TGTGCCAGCTCACCCGACACTTTCCGAACGTCCTACGAGCAGTACTTC. Its protein product is CASSPDTFRTSYEQYF.

This chain uses TRBV30 with TRBJ1-5; no clear D gene. The V and J ends lost 3 bases and 7 bases respectively, with 10 bases between them. CDR1 and CDR2 from the germline V gene are GTSNPN and SVGIG (reference sequence). The CDR3 consists of 12 residues. Written as DNA, the CDR3 is TGTGCCTGGAGAGAGACGGGACAGCCCCAGCATTTT. Its protein is CAWRETGQPQHF.